A single sample gave rise to the 25 T cell receptor beta chains below, sequenced in a study of T cells in Graves' hyperthyroidism and ophthalmopathy. TCR beta CDR3 regions were amplified from RNA. Researchers ran a first-round RT-PCR on the TCR CDR3 using the HTBI primer set. TCRdb used MiXCR to reprocess the multiplex PCR reads, holding one entry per CDR3 protein. The sample lists 500,000 to 650,000 distinct CDR3 sequences; 17% were seen once. Sequencing was performed on blood. These receptor sequences come from a young woman with Graves' ophthalmopathy.

This clonotype was seen a few times. Here the CDR3 reads CASSYAGGSYNSPLHF. The CDR3 region has the DNA TGTGCCAGCAGTTACGCAGGGGGCTCCTATAATTCACCCCTCCACTTT. The chain uses TRBV12-3 or TRBV12-4 and TRBJ1-6; TRBD1 agrees at 7 bases. The CDR3 length is 16 residues. V shed 4 bases and J 0 bases; nucleotides not matched to a gene: 3.

This clonotype has at least ten counts. This sequence joins TRBV11-3 and TRBJ2-1; D assignment may be TRBD1 or TRBD2 (5 bases each). V gave up 4 bases and J gave up 6 bases, with 13 bases separating them. CDR3 length: 14 amino acids. CDR1 SGHNT and CDR2 YENEEA come from the germline V gene. The CDR3 loop reads CASSSRSGRNEQFF. CDR3 nucleotide sequence: TGTGCCAGCAGCTCCAGGTCGGGGCGCAATGAGCAGTTCTTC.

This clonotype was recorded at least ten times. The rearrangement uses TRBV13 and TRBJ2-6; D remains unclear. Trimming took 2 bases from V and 0 from J, leaving 11 bases between them. CDR1 and CDR2 (germline): PRHDT, FYEKMQ (reference sequence). This CDR3 has 17 residues. This CDR3 is CASSLYLAASGANVLTF. The CDR3 DNA is TGTGCCAGCAGCTTATATTTAGCCGCCTCTGGGGCCAACGTCCTGACTTTC.

Here the CDR3 DNA reads TGTGCCAGCAGTGAAGCGCAGTTCGCGCAGGGGACGTCCTACACCTTC. Its translation: CASSEAQFAQGTSYTF. V gene TRBV2 combines with J gene TRBJ1-2; possibly TRBD1 for D (6 bases). V was cut by 0 bases and J by 10 bases, with 21 bases left in between. This CDR3 is built from 16 residues. The germline gives CDR1 SNHLY, CDR2 FYNNEI.

The chain links TRBV6-1 to TRBJ1-2; TRBD1 is a possible D gene (5 bases). This CDR3 comprises 16 residues. V shed 6 bases and J shed 2 bases, with 19 bases lying between them. In germline, CDR1 is MNHNS, CDR2 SASEGT. CDR3 amino acids: CASRRQPTLTNYGYTF. The CDR3 DNA reads TGTGCCAGCAGGCGACAGCCTACCCTAACAAACTATGGCTACACCTTC.

This clonotype was seen repeatedly, ten times or more. The CDR3 loop is CARREYNEQFF. The CDR3, as DNA: TGTGCCCGGCGGGAGTACAATGAGCAGTTCTTC. The chain combines TRBV30 with TRBJ2-1; TRBD2 matches 7 bases. The CDR3 has 11 residues. V lost 8 bases and J lost 4; bases outside the gene matches: 2. CDR1 is GTSNPN, CDR2 SVGIG, per germline (reference sequence).

The chain couples TRBV5-4 to TRBJ2-3; possible D gene TRBD1, 5 bases. The CDR3 runs 13 residues. Germline V CDR1 and CDR2: SGHNT, YYREEE (reference sequence). Trimming left V 4 bases short and J 6 bases short, with 12 bases between. The CDR3, as DNA: TGTGCCAGCAGCAGACAGAAGTGGGATACGCAGTATTTT. Its translation is CASSRQKWDTQYF.

Ten or more counts support this clonotype. The CDR3 sequence is CASSLRGVDEQFF. Written as DNA, the CDR3 is TGTGCCAGCAGCCTAAGGGGGGTCGATGAGCAGTTCTTC. The rearrangement links TRBV7-6 to TRBJ2-1; TRBD1 or TRBD2 may be the D gene (6 bases each). Germline V gives CDR1 SGHVS, CDR2 FNYEAQ. V was shortened by 5 bases and J by 8 bases, with 13 bases between the two germline ends. The CDR3 runs to 13 residues.

The rearrangement joins TRBV27 to TRBJ2-1; D gene uncertain. This CDR3 comprises 16 residues. CDR1 MNHEY and CDR2 SMNVEV come from the germline V gene (reference sequence). The V end lost 6 bases, the J end lost 0 bases, and 15 bases lay between the germline ends. The chain's CDR3 is CASSLTRANSYNEQFF. The DNA for the CDR3 is TGTGCCAGCAGCCTTACAAGGGCTAACTCCTACAATGAGCAGTTCTTC.

This clonotype occurred many times. The J gene is TRBJ1-2, the V gene TRBV28; 7 bases agree with TRBD1. V trimming: 5 bases; J trimming: 7 bases; junction bases outside the gene matches: 10. Germline CDR1 reads MDHEN; CDR2 reads SYDVKM. CDR3 length: 14 amino acids. CDR3 protein: CASSLGTVVFGYTF. The CDR3 DNA follows: TGTGCCAGCAGTCTTGGGACAGTTGTGTTTGGCTACACCTTC.

J is TRBJ1-5 and V is TRBV15; D is possibly TRBD1 (6 bases). V dropped 5 bases and J dropped 6 bases, with 17 bases sitting between them. The CDR3 totals 15 residues. Per germline, CDR1 LNHNV and CDR2 YYDKDF (reference sequence). CDR3 coding DNA: TGTGCCACCAGCGGCGGGACAATCCGGCTTCAGCCCCAGCATTTT. This encodes CATSGGTIRLQPQHF. Variable domain in full (rest from reference TRBV15 and TRBJ1-5): DAMVIQNPRYQVTQFGKPVTLSCSQTLNHNVMYWYQQKSSQAPKLLFHYYDKDFNNEADTPDNFQSRRPNTSFCFLDIRSPGLGDTAMYLCATSGGTIRLQPQHFGDGTRLSIL.

This clonotype has a count of ten or more. This chain connects TRBV10-3 to TRBJ2-1, with no clear D. This CDR3 is 11 amino acids long. Trimming stripped 6 bases from V and 9 bases from J, with 9 bases between. Germline CDR1 reads ENHRY; CDR2 reads SYGVKD. CDR3 coding DNA: TGTGCCATCAGCAACGGCAGTGAGCAGTTCTTC. This sequence encodes CAISNGSEQFF.

This clonotype was detected many times. The CDR3 DNA sequence: TGTGCCAGCAGTTCCGGACAGGGTAACACTGAAGCTTTCTTT. The encoded protein is CASSSGQGNTEAFF. The genes are TRBV2 and TRBJ1-1; 8 bases fit TRBD1. Germline values: CDR1 SNHLY, CDR2 FYNNEI. Germline trimming cut 5 bases from V and 2 bases from J; bases unmatched to any gene: 4. CDR3 length: 14 residues.

Only a few counts were recorded for this clonotype. The CDR3 DNA reads TGTGCCAGCAGTCATCAATCCGGGGCTCAAGCGTGGGATGAGCAGTTCTTC. Protein sequence: CASSHQSGAQAWDEQFF. The V and J genes are TRBV12-3 or TRBV12-4 and TRBJ2-1; possibly TRBD1 or TRBD2 for D (5 bases each). The V and J ends lost 5 bases and 8 bases respectively, with 25 bases between them. This CDR3 is built from 17 residues.

This clonotype was counted between two and nine times. V usage is TRBV20-1 and J usage is TRBJ2-3, with D perhaps matching TRBD1 (6 bases). This CDR3 has 13 amino acids. Germline CDR1 and CDR2: DFQATT and SNEGSKA (reference sequence). V was cut by 3 bases and J by 0 bases, with 7 bases left in between. The CDR3 sequence: CSASGTSTDTQYF. The CDR3 bases are TGCAGTGCTAGCGGGACAAGCACAGATACGCAGTATTTT.

V and J are TRBV4-1 and TRBJ1-5; D not resolved. The CDR3 has 14 amino acids. V was shortened by 1 base and J by 9 bases, with 13 bases between the two germline ends. Looked up from germline, CDR1 is MGHRA and CDR2 is YSYEKL. The chain's CDR3 is CASSQGGSRGPQHF. The CDR3 bases are TGCGCCAGCAGCCAAGGAGGATCTAGAGGGCCCCAGCATTTT.

Notes on this clonotype: A read error may produce the germline difference seen at one junction end. This rearrangement joins TRBV7-7 to TRBJ2-3; 8 positions agree with TRBD2. Germline V lookup: CDR1 SSHAT, CDR2 FNYEAQ (reference sequence). The CDR3 is 15 residues long. DNA of the CDR3: TGTGCTAGCACCCTTAAGCGGGAGAGCACAGATACGCAGTATTTT. The encoded protein is CASTLKRESTDTQYF.

The rearrangement joins TRBV5-4 to TRBJ2-5, with 7 bases identical to TRBD2. This CDR3 has 18 residues. J gave up 4 bases and V 4 bases, and 19 bases lay outside the gene matches. CDR1 SGHNT and CDR2 YYREEE come from the germline V gene (reference sequence). CDR3 nucleotide sequence: TGTGCCAGCAGCCCCACTGGGACTACCCTTCTGATTCCAGAGACCCAGTACTTC. Protein: CASSPTGTTLLIPETQYF.

The V and J genes are TRBV6-1 and TRBJ1-6; possible D gene TRBD1, 6 bases. The CDR3 contains 15 residues. With 1 base removed from V and 9 bases from J, the gap between germline ends came to 13 bases. The germline CDR1 and CDR2 sequences are MNHNS and SASEGT. This chain's CDR3 is CASSEGGGRVSPLHF. In DNA, the CDR3 is TGTGCCAGCAGTGAAGGTGGGGGGCGGGTTTCACCCCTCCACTTT.

This sequence joins TRBV19 and TRBJ1-6; D is perhaps TRBD1 (5 bases). This CDR3 is 14 amino acids long. CDR1 is LNHDA, CDR2 SQIVND, per germline (reference sequence). Trimming cost V 4 bases and J 6 bases, with 10 bases left between them. CDR3 region: CASSTLQGNSPLHF. DNA of the CDR3: TGTGCCAGTAGTACTCTCCAGGGTAATTCACCCCTCCACTTT.

This clonotype has more than one count but fewer than ten. This chain links TRBV3-1 with TRBJ2-5; TRBD1 might be the D (5 bases). Germline CDR1 is LGHDT and CDR2 is YNNKEL (reference sequence). This CDR3 contains 13 residues. V dropped 4 bases and J dropped 4 bases, with 10 bases sitting between them. CDR3 DNA: TGTGCCAGCAGCCGCCAGGGTGTAGAGACCCAGTACTTC. As protein: CASSRQGVETQYF.

This clonotype was counted ten times or more. J is TRBJ2-2 and V is TRBV7-8; TRBD2 might be the D (6 bases). Deletions cut 1 base from V and 6 bases from J, with 12 bases between. CDR1 is SGHVS, CDR2 FQNEAQ, per germline. The length of the CDR3 is 15 residues. CDR3 coding DNA: TGTGCCAGCAGCTTAGTTGTGGCGGGACCCGGGGAGCTGTTTTTT. Protein: CASSLVVAGPGELFF.

This chain uses TRBV14 with TRBJ1-4, with D uncertain. The CDR3 length is 15 residues. V gave up 1 base and J gave up 5 bases, with 11 bases separating them. Germline values: CDR1 SGHDN, CDR2 FVKESK. The CDR3: CASSQVIGFNEKLFF. The CDR3 DNA is TGTGCCAGCAGCCAAGTGATAGGCTTCAATGAAAAACTGTTTTTT.

The chain is built from TRBV6-1 and TRBJ2-2; D perhaps matches TRBD2 (6 bases). CDR1 and CDR2 (germline): MNHNS, SASEGT. Between the trimmed V and J ends, which lost 7 bases and 7 bases, there was a span of 16 bases. This CDR3 has 14 residues. CDR3 DNA sequence: TGTGCCAGCAAGGGCGGGACCCCCTTCGGGGAGCTGTTTTTT. Its translation: CASKGGTPFGELFF.

This clonotype has ten or more counts. The V and J genes are TRBV12-3 or TRBV12-4 and TRBJ2-2; D might be TRBD2 (5 bases). V was trimmed by 6 bases and J by 3 bases, leaving 11 bases between them. CDR3 length equals 14 residues. The CDR3 region is CASRKGEDTGELFF. The CDR3 nucleotides are TGTGCCAGCAGGAAGGGAGAGGACACCGGGGAGCTGTTTTTT.